One and the same sample provided the 27 T cell receptor beta chains below, sequenced in a study of beta chain features in type 1 diabetes. Findings and limits, study-wide: All four CD4+ subsets from Type 1 diabetes patients carried moderately but significantly shorter TCRB CDR3s.

Expressed TCRB transcripts were sequenced because the isolated RNA had all been reverse transcribed beforehand. TCRdb's copy holds only in-frame clones and misses some; the assay was immunoSEQ multiplex PCR. The sample records roughly 350,000 clones, roughly a tenth being singletons. These receptors are not linked to any known antigen. Sequenced input: central memory CD4+ T cells from blood. The origin of the receptors is a man aged 30-40 years with type 1 diabetes.

The chain carries TRBV10-3 and TRBJ1-2; 9 bases match TRBD1. V lost 10 bases, J lost 8 bases, and 20 bases stayed unmatched. The germline gives CDR1 ENHRY, CDR2 SYGVKD. CDR3 length equals 16 residues. In nucleotides, the CDR3 is TGTGCCAGCTACGGGGGCTCTCGGGACAGGGTATACGGCTACACCTTC. It translates to CASYGGSRDRVYGYTF.

The rearrangement links TRBV4-1 to TRBJ2-6, with D unresolved. The CDR3 is 17 amino acids. In germline, CDR1 is MGHRA, CDR2 YSYEKL. With 1 base removed from V and 0 bases from J, the gap between germline ends came to 10 bases. The CDR3 DNA sequence: TGCGCCAGCAGCCAAGTAACTATTAGCTCTGGGGCCAACGTCCTGACTTTC. The encoded protein is CASSQVTISSGANVLTF.

This clone was observed a handful of times. The V gene is TRBV19, the J gene TRBJ2-1; D not certain. The V end lost 6 bases, the J end lost 5 bases, and 14 bases lay between the germline ends. The CDR3 contains 14 residues. Germline V lookup: CDR1 LNHDA, CDR2 SQIVND (reference sequence). This chain's CDR3 is CASRERGRNNEQFF. The CDR3 nucleotides read TGTGCCAGTAGGGAGCGTGGACGGAACAATGAGCAGTTCTTC.

This chain joins TRBV19 and TRBJ1-5; TRBD1 agrees at 12 bases. The CDR3 sequence is 16 residues long. V dropped 5 bases and J dropped 11; count of bases not matched to a gene: 13. CDR1 and CDR2 (germline): LNHDA, SQIVND (reference sequence). The CDR3 DNA follows: TGTGCCAGTAGTTCCACCGGGACAGGGGGCAGGTCGGCCCAGCATTTT. This encodes CASSSTGTGGRSAQHF.

There are a few counts of this clone. The rearrangement links TRBV6-1 to TRBJ2-5; D may be TRBD1 (5 bases). The germline V gene has CDR1 MNHNS and CDR2 SASEGT. The germline V and J ends were trimmed by 6 bases and 4 bases, with 15 bases remaining between them. The CDR3 runs 14 residues. This CDR3 is CASSTTSQGETQYF. In DNA form, the CDR3 reads TGTGCCAGCAGCACCACCTCCCAGGGAGAGACCCAGTACTTC.

In its sample, this clone was seen a few times. The V gene is TRBV5-6, the J gene TRBJ1-2; D is possibly TRBD1 (6 bases). Per the germline V gene, CDR1 is SGHDT and CDR2 is YYEEEE. CDR3 length: 12 amino acids. V dropped 9 bases and J dropped 10 bases, with 19 bases sitting between them. CDR3 amino acids: CATSGEVGPYTF. The DNA of the CDR3 is TGTGCCACATCAGGGGAAGTGGGGCCCTACACCTTC.

This clone was observed a few times. The V call is TRBV28, the J call TRBJ2-7; D is undetermined. Germline V gene lookup returns CDR1 MDHEN and CDR2 SYDVKM. The CDR3 consists of 13 residues. Trimming stripped 3 bases from V and 0 bases from J, with 6 bases between. CDR3 amino acids: CASSFKDSYEQYF. CDR3 DNA sequence: TGTGCCAGCAGTTTCAAGGACTCCTACGAGCAGTACTTC.

This clone was observed a handful of times. Within the sample, other DNA sequences also encode this same CDR3. The chain links TRBV28 to TRBJ1-1, with D possibly TRBD1 on 6 matching bases. The length of the CDR3 is 14 residues. The V end lost 2 bases, the J end lost 1 base, and 8 bases lay between the germline ends. From germline, CDR1 is MDHEN and CDR2 SYDVKM. CDR3 sequence (DNA): TGTGCCAGCAGTTTAACACAGGGGAACACTGAAGCTTTCTTT. Its protein product is CASSLTQGNTEAFF.

This clone occurred a few times. V gene TRBV18 combines with J gene TRBJ2-5, with D unclear. Per germline, CDR1 KGHSH and CDR2 LQKENI. Trimming took off 3 bases at V and 0 bases at J, with 8 bases between the two ends. The CDR3 loop spans 14 amino acids. The CDR3, as DNA: TGTGCCAGCTCACCCAACCGAGACCAAGAGACCCAGTACTTC. This sequence encodes CASSPNRDQETQYF.

This clone has only a few counts. The chain joins TRBV11-2 to TRBJ2-2, with D uncertain. CDR3 length: 14 residues. Trimming cost V 0 bases and J 8 bases, with 10 bases left between them. The germline gives CDR1 SGHAT, CDR2 FQNNGV. The CDR3: CASSLESLSGELFF. CDR3 sequence (DNA): TGTGCCAGCAGCTTAGAGAGCCTTTCGGGGGAGCTGTTTTTT.

This clone has just a few counts. This chain links TRBV7-8 with TRBJ2-7, with D hard to call. CDR1 and CDR2 (germline): SGHVS, FQNEAQ. Trimming cost V 0 bases and J 2 bases, with 11 bases left between them. CDR3 length equals 15 residues. The DNA of the CDR3 is TGTGCCAGCAGCTTAGCGTCGGTGGGAACCTACGAGCAGTACTTC. Protein: CASSLASVGTYEQYF.

The chain couples TRBV7-9 to TRBJ2-1; 7 positions match TRBD1. The germline gives CDR1 SEHNR, CDR2 FQNEAQ (reference sequence). The CDR3 contains 14 residues. The junction had 9 bases not matched to a gene; V was cut back by 5 bases and J by 8 bases. CDR3 nucleotides: TGTGCCAGCAGCAATCCGACAGGGTCCGATGAGCAGTTCTTC. This codes for CASSNPTGSDEQFF.

This clone was counted only a few times. CDR3 bases: TGTGCCAGCAGTCCCCGTGGGGGCCCGAACACCGGGGAGCTGTTTTTT. Translated: CASSPRGGPNTGELFF. The V gene is TRBV25-1, the J gene TRBJ2-2, with TRBD1 as a possible D gene (6 bases). Germline V gene lookup returns CDR1 MGHDK and CDR2 SYGVNS. The CDR3 runs 16 residues. V lost 5 bases and J lost 0, with 13 bases in between.

This clone has ten or more counts. The J gene is TRBJ2-1, the V gene TRBV4-3; 7 positions agree with TRBD2. Trimming took 0 bases from V and 7 from J; bases not matched to a gene: 3. In germline, CDR1 is LGHNA, CDR2 YSLEER. This CDR3 is built from 14 residues. CDR3 coding DNA: TGCGCCAGCAGCCAAGAGCTAGCGGCAAATGAGCAGTTCTTC. Translating it yields CASSQELAANEQFF.

This clone was recorded many times. The V gene is TRBV7-2, the J gene TRBJ2-1; the D gene could be TRBD1 or TRBD2 (5 bases each). Germline CDR1 reads SGHTA; CDR2 reads FQGNSA. The CDR3 is made up of 14 amino acids. V was clipped by 4 bases and J by 4 bases, with 11 bases between them. Here the CDR3 reads CASSSLGVYNEQFF. CDR3 in DNA: TGTGCCAGCAGCTCCCTGGGGGTATACAATGAGCAGTTCTTC.

Turning to this clone: A much larger clone lies a single base off, so this may be a read error. The sample has other DNA sequences that encode this CDR3 too. The chain has TRBV2 and TRBJ2-3; 7 nucleotides match TRBD1. CDR1 is SNHLY, CDR2 FYNNEI, per germline. The CDR3 consists of 14 residues. The V and J ends lost 5 bases and 0 bases, in that order; junction bases with no gene match: 2. This CDR3 is CASSPQGSTDTQYF. CDR3 in DNA: TGTGCCAGCAGTCCACAGGGGAGCACAGATACGCAGTATTTT.

This clone came up a few times. V usage is TRBV29-1 and J usage is TRBJ1-2; tentative D call: TRBD1 (6 bases). Per the germline V gene, CDR1 is SQVTM and CDR2 is ANQGSEA. Trimming took 5 bases from V and 0 from J, leaving 10 bases between them. This CDR3 has 13 amino acids. The CDR3 region is CSVRDRSNYGYTF. The DNA for the CDR3 is TGCAGCGTTCGTGACAGGTCTAACTATGGCTACACCTTC.

This clone was seen ten or more times. This chain uses TRBV18 with TRBJ2-5, with 8 bases lining up with TRBD2. The germline CDR1 and CDR2 sequences are KGHSH and LQKENI. V trimming: 4 bases; J trimming: 3 bases; junction bases outside the gene matches: 1. The CDR3 extends over 13 amino acids. The chain's CDR3 is CASSQTSEETQYF. The CDR3 DNA reads as TGTGCCAGCTCACAGACTAGCGAAGAGACCCAGTACTTC.

This clone has a count of ten or more. J is TRBJ1-1 and V is TRBV7-3, with D possibly matching TRBD1 (5 bases). Germline lookup yields CDR1 SGHTA and CDR2 FQGTGA. V was cut by 5 bases and J by 2 bases, with 15 bases left in between. The CDR3 extends over 15 amino acids. The CDR3 loop is CASSPQQGLNTEAFF. CDR3 DNA sequence: TGTGCCAGCAGCCCCCAGCAGGGACTTAACACTGAAGCTTTCTTT.

In this sample, this clone turned up a few times. The J gene is TRBJ2-7, the V gene TRBV4-3, with 10 bases matching TRBD2. J gave up 5 bases and V 0 bases, and 7 bases lay outside the gene matches. The CDR3 is made up of 16 amino acids. Germline V lookup: CDR1 LGHNA, CDR2 YSLEER. The DNA of the CDR3 is TGCGCCAGCAGCCAAGATGTGGCTAGCGGGAGCAACGAGCAGTACTTC. Translated: CASSQDVASGSNEQYF.

This clone has just a few counts. V usage is TRBV5-1 and J usage is TRBJ2-7; D not resolved. CDR1 is SGHRS and CDR2 is YFSETQ in the germline V gene. This CDR3 has 16 amino acids. V was cut by 5 bases and J by 2 bases, with 20 bases left in between. The CDR3 loop reads CASRVSGPKIPYEQYF. CDR3 sequence (DNA): TGCGCCAGCAGGGTGAGTGGGCCGAAAATCCCCTACGAGCAGTACTTC.

This clone came up a few times. The rearrangement links TRBV4-2 to TRBJ1-3; D remains ambiguous. Trimming took off 1 base at V and 4 bases at J, with 8 bases between the two ends. The CDR3 extends over 14 amino acids. Germline V gene data show CDR1 as LGHNA and CDR2 as YNFKEQ. The CDR3 region is CASSQGGPGNTIYF. In DNA, the CDR3 is TGTGCCAGCAGCCAAGGGGGTCCCGGAAACACCATATATTTT.

The chain couples TRBV7-8 to TRBJ1-4; TRBD1 is a possible D gene (6 bases). The CDR3 spans 17 residues. From germline, CDR1 is SGHVS and CDR2 FQNEAQ. Trimming pared 4 bases from V and 0 bases from J, leaving 15 bases between. The CDR3 here is CASSSDRTSTTNEKLFF. Written as DNA, the CDR3 is TGTGCCAGCAGCTCTGACAGGACATCCACAACTAATGAAAAACTGTTTTTT.

This chain uses TRBV4-2 with TRBJ1-5; 7 bases align to TRBD1. The germline V gene has CDR1 LGHNA and CDR2 YNFKEQ. The V gene end was trimmed by 4 bases and the J gene end by 0 bases; junction bases not matched to a gene: 12. This CDR3 spans 18 amino acids. CDR3 bases: TGTGCCAGCAGCCTGACCGTCCGGGACAGATATAGCAATCAGCCCCAGCATTTT. Protein product: CASSLTVRDRYSNQPQHF.

V and J are TRBV10-2 and TRBJ1-2; TRBD1 might be the D (5 bases). Per germline, CDR1 WSHSY and CDR2 SAAADI. V lost 0 bases and J lost 8, with 19 bases in between. This CDR3 contains 16 residues. The CDR3 spells CASSESGAVPKGGYTF. Here the CDR3 DNA reads TGCGCCAGCAGTGAGTCGGGAGCAGTACCGAAGGGGGGCTACACCTTC.

This clone was found a few times. The J gene is TRBJ1-1, the V gene TRBV19; 12 nucleotides agree with TRBD1. From germline, CDR1 is LNHDA and CDR2 SQIVND (reference sequence). The CDR3 contains 14 residues. J was trimmed by 5 bases and V by 6 bases; bases with no gene match: 4. The CDR3 spells CASRRDRGPTEAFF. DNA for the CDR3: TGTGCCAGTAGAAGGGACAGGGGGCCGACTGAAGCTTTCTTT.

The rearrangement joins TRBV27 to TRBJ2-2; TRBD1 might be the D (6 bases). The V gene lost 5 bases and the J gene lost 6 bases, with 22 bases spanning the gap. The CDR3 runs 17 residues. The germline V gene has CDR1 MNHEY and CDR2 SMNVEV (reference sequence). CDR3 residues: CASSRTEINAYAGELFF. In DNA form, the CDR3 reads TGTGCCAGCAGTCGGACAGAAATCAATGCATACGCCGGGGAGCTGTTTTTT.